A selection of T cell receptor beta chains follows, all from one sample in a study of early T cells in non-severe SARS-CoV-2 infection. MiXCR, applied by TCRdb to the 5' RACE reads, yields one record per CDR3 protein. The data hold 50,000 to 80,000 distinct CDR3 sequences, with 8% to 9% observed a single time. Sample: whole blood, taken at baseline. These receptors were collected from an adult who was a healthcare worker with PCR-confirmed SARS-CoV-2 infection or an uninfected control (not recorded which). Both conserved end residues are part of each CDR3. Clone size is shown for a subset of rows, as once, few, many or a class of expanded clone.

TRBV7-6	TRBJ1-6	-	CASSLSRNSPLHF
TRBV7-9	TRBJ2-7	-	CASSPKGTSGGTYEQYF
TRBV12-3/TRBV12-4	TRBJ2-3	-	CASSPDPTDTQYF
TRBV28	TRBJ2-1	few	CASSRPQGYNEQFF
TRBV4-2	TRBJ2-5	few	CASSHDPRGQETQYF
TRBV20-1	TRBJ2-1	few	CSAKLPGDVRQFF
TRBV4-2	TRBJ2-1	many	CASSPGAGGGGNEQFF
TRBV6-2/TRBV6-3	TRBJ2-7	-	CASRDNAHYEQYF
TRBV7-3	TRBJ2-3	many	CASSLMAGWGQDTDTQYF
TRBV4-1	TRBJ2-2	many	CASSSPLGTGELFF
TRBV6-6	TRBJ1-5	many	CASSTGQGLNQPQHF
TRBV4-2	TRBJ1-1	-	CASSHDSSTEAFF
TRBV9	TRBJ2-5	-	CASSVEQVGETQYF
TRBV6-2/TRBV6-3	TRBJ1-2	many	CASSYSALFRVYTF
TRBV7-7	TRBJ2-1	many	CASSSGLAAYNEQFF
TRBV25-1	TRBJ2-1	-	CASRLGGSNEQFF
TRBV6-2/TRBV6-3	TRBJ2-2	-	CASRTGELFF
TRBV9	TRBJ2-5	-	CASSVGAAGVGETQYF
TRBV7-3	TRBJ2-1	few	CASSPGGSGRAWEQFF
TRBV7-3	TRBJ1-1	few	CASSPSRGGTEAFF
TRBV29-1	TRBJ1-2	many	CSVTAEITAYGYTF
TRBV29-1	TRBJ2-5	-	CSVEPSSQGTQYF
TRBV30	TRBJ1-6	few	CAWSLGHGSPLHF
TRBV7-9	TRBJ2-1	-	CASSRPRGRGQQDEQFF
TRBV10-3	TRBJ2-2	few	CAISRLAENTGELFF
TRBV14	TRBJ2-3	few	CASSQSLRPDTDTQYF
TRBV11-2	TRBJ2-7	-	CASSPLRPYEQYF
TRBV9	TRBJ2-7	many	CASSVVGTSGISEQYF
TRBV6-2/TRBV6-3	TRBJ1-3	-	CASRRQAPGGNTIYF
TRBV7-2	TRBJ1-3	few	CASSPQGRRNTIYF
TRBV29-1	TRBJ1-1	many	CSIRDINTEAFF
TRBV12-3/TRBV12-4	TRBJ1-1	many	CASSLWGPEAFF
TRBV7-3	TRBJ2-3	few	CASSSGLAGGVDTQYF
TRBV2	TRBJ1-5	many	CASSVRENQPQHF
TRBV21-1	TRBJ2-4	-	CASSKNGMGDIQYF
TRBV3-1	TRBJ1-1	-	CASSPTLGGNTEAFF
TRBV5-4	TRBJ2-2	-	CASSSIRDGELFF
TRBV20-1	TRBJ2-2	few	CSAGGRTGELFF
TRBV27	TRBJ2-5	many	CASSTRTSQETQYF
TRBV5-1	TRBJ2-1	few	CASSFTGSAVGNEQFF
TRBV12-3/TRBV12-4	TRBJ1-3	many	CASRSTGSGNTIYF
TRBV19	TRBJ2-7	few	CASSISGLGSYEQYF
TRBV24-1	TRBJ2-7	-	CATSDRDYYEQYF
TRBV7-2	TRBJ2-7	-	CASSLNPGPYEQYF
TRBV10-3	TRBJ2-3	-	CAITGRDTTDTQYF
TRBV6-5	TRBJ2-2	-	CASYSYGYSPGELFF
TRBV4-1	TRBJ1-4	-	CASSWGTFEKLFF